This entry features one TCR beta chain sequence. MiXCR, applied by TCRdb to the 5' RACE reads, yields one record per CDR3 protein. This sample yields a few hundred thousand distinct CDR3 sequences, of which nearly 15% are seen a single time; 0.44% belongs to the top ten. The sample belongs to a study of identical twins. These same records also appear under a second study, on yellow fever vaccine responses in identical twins.

The sequence came from a young woman in good health. The sequenced material came from CD4+ T cells sorted from blood.

CDR3 sequence: CASSPPGTGVSGANVLTF. DNA for the CDR3: TGTGCCAGCTCACCGCCCGGGACAGGGGTCTCTGGGGCCAACGTCCTGACTTTC. The chain uses TRBV18 and TRBJ2-6, with 10 bases aligning to TRBD1. The CDR3 loop spans 18 amino acids. The V segment lost 3 bases and the J segment 0 bases; nucleotides outside the gene matches: 5. Per germline, CDR1 KGHSH and CDR2 LQKENI.